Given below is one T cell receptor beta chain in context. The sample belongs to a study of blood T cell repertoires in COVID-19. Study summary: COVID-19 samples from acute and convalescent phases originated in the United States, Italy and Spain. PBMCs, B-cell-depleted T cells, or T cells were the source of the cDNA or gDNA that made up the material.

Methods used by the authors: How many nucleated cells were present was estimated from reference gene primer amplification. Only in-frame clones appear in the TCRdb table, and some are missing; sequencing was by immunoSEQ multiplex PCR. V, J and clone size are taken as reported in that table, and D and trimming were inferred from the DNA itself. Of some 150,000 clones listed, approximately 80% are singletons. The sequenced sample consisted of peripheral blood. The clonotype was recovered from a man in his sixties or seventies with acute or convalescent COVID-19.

The CDR3 region has the DNA TGTGCCAGTAAGAAACAGGGGCCTGAAGCTTTCTTT. Translation gives CASKKQGPEAFF. V usage is TRBV19 and J usage is TRBJ1-1; 7 bases fit TRBD1. J lost 6 bases, V lost 7 bases, and 5 bases had no gene match. The CDR3 runs to 12 residues. Germline-derived CDR1 and CDR2 are LNHDA and SQIVND (reference sequence).